This T cell receptor beta chain was observed in a study of blood T cell repertoires in COVID-19. The CDR3 spans 12 residues. The germline V gene has CDR1 SGHAT and CDR2 FQNNGV. V was pared by 1 base and J by 7 bases, with 8 bases between. This clone was counted between two and nine times. The data were produced by immunoSEQ multiplex PCR, yet TCRdb's version contains in-frame clones alone and is incomplete. The data contain a few hundred thousand clones, over 75% of them seen just once; the ten biggest clones take up about 10%. Material for sequencing was peripheral blood. This chain connects TRBV11-2 to TRBJ2-7, with D possibly being TRBD1 (5 bases). This clonotype was obtained from a woman aged 30 to 39 with COVID-19, enrolled during active disease. The CDR3: CASSLVSGEQYF. In nucleotides, the CDR3 is TGTGCCAGCAGCTTAGTTTCAGGGGAGCAGTACTTC. Using reference TRBV11-2 and TRBJ2-7 for the parts outside the CDR3, the full variable domain is EAGVAQSPRYKIIEKRQSVAFWCNPISGHATLYWYQQILGQGPKLLIQFQNNGVVDDSQLPKDRFSAERLKGVDSTLKIQPAKLEDSAVYLCASSLVSGEQYFGPGTRLTVT.